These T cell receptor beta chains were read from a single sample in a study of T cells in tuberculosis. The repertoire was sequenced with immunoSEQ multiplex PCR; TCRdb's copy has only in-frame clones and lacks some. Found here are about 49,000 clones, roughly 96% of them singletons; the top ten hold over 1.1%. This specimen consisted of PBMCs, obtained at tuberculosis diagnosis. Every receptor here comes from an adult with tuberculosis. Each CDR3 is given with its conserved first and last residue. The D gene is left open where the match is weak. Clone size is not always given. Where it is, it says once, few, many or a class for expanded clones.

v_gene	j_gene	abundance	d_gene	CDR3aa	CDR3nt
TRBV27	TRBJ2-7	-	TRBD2	CAARRREGYEQYF	TGTGCCGCCAGGCGGCGGGAGGGCTACGAGCAGTACTTC
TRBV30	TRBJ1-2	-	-	CAWSDQTGYGYTF	TGTGCCTGGAGTGACCAGACAGGCTATGGCTACACCTTC
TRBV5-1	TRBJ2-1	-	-	CASSLEIGRSSYNEQFF	TGCGCCAGCAGCTTGGAAATCGGTCGGAGCTCCTACAATGAGCAGTTCTTC
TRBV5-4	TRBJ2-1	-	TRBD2	CASSLGPQTSGAYNEQFF	TGTGCCAGCAGCTTGGGCCCCCAGACTAGCGGGGCCTACAATGAGCAGTTCTTC
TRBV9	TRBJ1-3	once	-	CASSVGGGGSGNTIYF	TGTGCCAGCAGCGTAGGTGGCGGAGGCTCTGGAAACACCATATATTTT
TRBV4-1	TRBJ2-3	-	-	CASSKGLTDTQYF	TGCGCCAGCAGCAAAGGACTCACAGATACGCAGTATTTT
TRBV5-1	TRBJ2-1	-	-	CASRMGTFSSYNEQFF	TGCGCCAGCAGGATGGGGACTTTCAGCTCCTACAATGAGCAGTTCTTC
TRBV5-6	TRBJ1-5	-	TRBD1	CASRAGTALLGNNQPQHF	TGTGCCAGCAGAGCCGGGACAGCTCTTTTGGGTAATAATCAGCCCCAGCATTTT
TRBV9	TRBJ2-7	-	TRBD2	CASSSGTSGKNEQYF	TGTGCCAGCAGCAGCGGGACTAGCGGGAAGAACGAGCAGTACTTC
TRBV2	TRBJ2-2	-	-	CASSVTGLPTGELFF	TGTGCCAGCAGTGTAACAGGGTTACCGACCGGGGAGCTGTTTTTT
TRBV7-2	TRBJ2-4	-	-	CASSRSYIQYF	TGTGCCAGCAGCCGGAGTTACATTCAGTACTTC
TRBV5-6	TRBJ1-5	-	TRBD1	CASSLGQGDGQPQHF	TGTGCCAGCAGCTTGGGACAGGGAGACGGGCAGCCCCAGCATTTT
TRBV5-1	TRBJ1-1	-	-	CASSLDRATEAFF	TGCGCCAGCAGCTTGGACAGGGCCACTGAAGCTTTCTTT
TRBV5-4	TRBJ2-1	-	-	CASSLGSSYNEQFF	TGTGCCAGCAGCTTGGGGAGCTCCTACAATGAGCAGTTCTTC
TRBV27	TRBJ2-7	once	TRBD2	CASSLQPGGYEQYF	TGTGCCAGCAGTTTACAACCGGGAGGCTACGAGCAGTACTTC
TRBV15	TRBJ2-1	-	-	CATSRDPAGWNEQFF	TGTGCCACCAGCAGAGATCCAGCGGGCTGGAATGAGCAGTTCTTC
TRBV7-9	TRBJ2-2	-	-	CASSPYLTGELFF	TGTGCCAGCAGCCCTTACTTGACCGGGGAGCTGTTTTTT
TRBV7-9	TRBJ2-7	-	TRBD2	CASSHTGREEAYEQYF	TGTGCCAGCAGCCATACTGGGCGGGAGGAGGCCTACGAGCAGTACTTC
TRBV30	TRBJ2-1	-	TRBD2	CAWSVLGGRSDEQFF	TGTGCCTGGAGTGTATTAGGCGGGAGATCGGATGAGCAGTTCTTC
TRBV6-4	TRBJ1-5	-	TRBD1	CASSVPGQGFNQPQHF	TGTGCCAGCAGTGTTCCGGGACAGGGCTTCAATCAGCCCCAGCATTTT
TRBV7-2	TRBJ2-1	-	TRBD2	CASSQGTSGLQFF	TGTGCCAGCAGCCAGGGGACTAGCGGGTTACAGTTCTTC
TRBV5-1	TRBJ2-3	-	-	CASRPGVSGPFTDTQYF	TGCGCCAGCAGGCCGGGAGTGTCGGGGCCCTTCACAGATACGCAGTATTTT
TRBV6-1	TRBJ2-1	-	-	CASSGRGLPSSYNEQFF	TGTGCCAGCAGTGGTCGGGGTCTCCCAAGCTCCTACAATGAGCAGTTCTTC
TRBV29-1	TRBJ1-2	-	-	CSVENRGYTF	TGCAGCGTTGAAAACAGGGGCTACACCTTC
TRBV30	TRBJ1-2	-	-	CAWSPLGSGYTF	TGTGCCTGGAGTCCCCTCGGGAGTGGCTACACCTTC
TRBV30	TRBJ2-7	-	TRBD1	CAWSQGTGYEQYF	TGTGCCTGGAGCCAGGGGACAGGGTACGAGCAGTACTTC
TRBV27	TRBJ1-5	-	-	CASSLYGRANQPQHF	TGTGCCAGCAGTTTATACGGCAGGGCCAATCAGCCCCAGCATTTT
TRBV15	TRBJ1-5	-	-	CATSRDAYSNQPQHF	TGTGCCACCAGCAGAGACGCCTATAGCAATCAGCCCCAGCATTTT
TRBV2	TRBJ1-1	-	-	CASSDHRRNTEAFF	TGTGCCAGCAGTGACCACAGGAGGAACACTGAAGCTTTCTTT